The clone carrying this TCR beta chain was seen repeatedly, ten times or more. These data come from a study of T-cell reconstitution after alpha-beta-depleted transplantation in children. Using unique molecular identifiers, the investigators prepared the TCRbeta library. TCRdb called the PCR reads again in MiXCR, with one record for every CDR3 protein. The sample lists 450,000 to 600,000 distinct CDR3 sequences; roughly a tenth were seen once. CDR1 is MNHEY and CDR2 is SMNVEV in the germline V gene (reference sequence). CDR3 size: 17 residues. V lost 0 bases, J lost 0 bases, and 12 bases lay in between.

The chain uses TRBV27 and TRBJ2-1; D uncertain. This TCR came from a child aged 2-15 years with inherited bone marrow failure, due to receive a stem cell transplant. The sequences come from PBMCs, collected before TCRalphabeta/CD19-depleted stem cell transplant. The CDR3 sequence: CASSLSYPTSSYNEQFF. CDR3 bases: TGTGCCAGCAGTTTATCCTATCCTACGAGCTCCTACAATGAGCAGTTCTTC.